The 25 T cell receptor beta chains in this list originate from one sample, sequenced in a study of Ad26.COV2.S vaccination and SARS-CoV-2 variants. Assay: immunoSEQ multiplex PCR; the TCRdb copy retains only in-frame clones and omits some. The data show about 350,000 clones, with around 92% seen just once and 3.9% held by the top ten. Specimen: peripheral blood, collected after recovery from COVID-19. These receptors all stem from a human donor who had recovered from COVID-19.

This CDR3 reads CASLAGGGTGELFF. The DNA for the CDR3 is TGTGCCAGCCTTGCGGGGGGCGGCACCGGGGAGCTGTTTTTT. The chain couples TRBV6-5 to TRBJ2-2; 8 nucleotides line up with TRBD2. The V gene's germline CDR1 is MNHEY and CDR2 SVGAGI. The CDR3 runs 14 residues. The J segment lost 4 bases and the V segment lost 8 bases, leaving 6 bases of the junction unmatched.

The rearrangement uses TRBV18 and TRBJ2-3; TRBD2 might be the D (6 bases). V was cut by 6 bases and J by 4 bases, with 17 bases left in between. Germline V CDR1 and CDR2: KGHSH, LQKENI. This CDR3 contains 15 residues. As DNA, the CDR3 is TGTGCCAGCTCCGAGCTGGCGGCTAGCGCAGATACGCAGTATTTT. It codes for CASSELAASADTQYF.

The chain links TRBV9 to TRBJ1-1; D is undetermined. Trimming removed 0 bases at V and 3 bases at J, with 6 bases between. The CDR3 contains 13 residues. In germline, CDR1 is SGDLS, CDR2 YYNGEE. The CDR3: CASSVERDTEAFF. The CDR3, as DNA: TGTGCCAGCAGCGTAGAGCGGGACACTGAAGCTTTCTTT.

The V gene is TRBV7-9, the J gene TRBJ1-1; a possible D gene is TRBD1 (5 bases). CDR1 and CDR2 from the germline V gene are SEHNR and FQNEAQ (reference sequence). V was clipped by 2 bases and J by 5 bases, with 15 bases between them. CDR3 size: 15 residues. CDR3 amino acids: CASSLSPGVGTEAFF. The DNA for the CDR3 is TGTGCCAGCAGCTTATCTCCGGGGGTAGGGACTGAAGCTTTCTTT.

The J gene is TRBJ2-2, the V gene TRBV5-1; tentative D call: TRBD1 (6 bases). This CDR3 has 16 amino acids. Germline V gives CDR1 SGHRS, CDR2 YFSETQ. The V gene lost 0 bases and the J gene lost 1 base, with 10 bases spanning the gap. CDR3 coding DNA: TGCGCCAGCAGCTTGGGCTGGGGACAGAACACCGGGGAGCTGTTTTTT. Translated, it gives CASSLGWGQNTGELFF. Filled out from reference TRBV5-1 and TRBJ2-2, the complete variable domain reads KAGVTQTPRYLIKTRGQQVTLSCSPISGHRSVSWYQQTPGQGLQFLFEYFSETQRNKGNFPGRFSGRQFSNSRSEMNVSTLELGDSALYLCASSLGWGQNTGELFFGEGSRLTVL.

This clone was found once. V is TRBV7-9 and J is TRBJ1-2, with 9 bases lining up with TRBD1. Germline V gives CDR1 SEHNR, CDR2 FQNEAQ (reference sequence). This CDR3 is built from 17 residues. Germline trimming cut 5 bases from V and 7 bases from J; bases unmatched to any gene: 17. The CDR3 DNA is TGTGCCAGCAGCCCTAGACAGGGGGGTTTGGGAACTTCTGGCTACACCTTC. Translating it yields CASSPRQGGLGTSGYTF.

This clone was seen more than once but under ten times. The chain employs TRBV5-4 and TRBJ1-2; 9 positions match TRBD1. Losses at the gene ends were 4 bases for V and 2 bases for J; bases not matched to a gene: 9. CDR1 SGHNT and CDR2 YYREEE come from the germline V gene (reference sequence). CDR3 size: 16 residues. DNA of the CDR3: TGTGCCAGCAGCCTGGGACAGGGCTTAAGGAACTATGGCTACACCTTC. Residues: CASSLGQGLRNYGYTF.

In DNA, the CDR3 is TGTGCCAGCAGCCCCCGGGACAGGGTACACAATGAGCAGTTCTTC. Translation gives CASSPRDRVHNEQFF. V gene TRBV6-5 combines with J gene TRBJ2-1, with TRBD1 matching over 9 bases. CDR3 length: 15 residues. The J segment lost 5 bases and the V segment lost 6 bases, leaving 8 bases of the junction unmatched. CDR1 and CDR2 (germline): MNHEY, SVGAGI.

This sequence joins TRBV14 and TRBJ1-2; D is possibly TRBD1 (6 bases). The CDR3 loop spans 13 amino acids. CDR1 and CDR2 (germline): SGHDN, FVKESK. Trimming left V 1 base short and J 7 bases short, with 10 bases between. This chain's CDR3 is CASSQGTGLGYTF. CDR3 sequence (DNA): TGTGCCAGCAGCCAAGGCACAGGGCTTGGCTACACCTTC.

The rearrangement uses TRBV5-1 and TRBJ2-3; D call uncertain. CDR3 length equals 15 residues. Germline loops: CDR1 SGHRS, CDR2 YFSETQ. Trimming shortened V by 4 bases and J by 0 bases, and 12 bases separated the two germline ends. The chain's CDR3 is CASSLRVPSTDTQYF. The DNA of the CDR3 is TGCGCCAGCAGCCTTCGTGTCCCTAGCACAGATACGCAGTATTTT.

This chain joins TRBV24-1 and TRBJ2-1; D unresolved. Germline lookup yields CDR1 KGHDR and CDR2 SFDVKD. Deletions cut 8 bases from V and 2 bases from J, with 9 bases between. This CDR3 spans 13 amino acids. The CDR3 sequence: CATTGPPYNEQFF. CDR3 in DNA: TGTGCCACCACCGGGCCCCCCTACAATGAGCAGTTCTTC.

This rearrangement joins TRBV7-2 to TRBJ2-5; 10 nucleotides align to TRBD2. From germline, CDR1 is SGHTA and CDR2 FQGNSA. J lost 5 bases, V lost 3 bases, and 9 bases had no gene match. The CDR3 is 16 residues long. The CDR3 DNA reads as TGTGCCAGCAGCTTCATAAGCGGGGGGGCCGGGGAGACCCAGTACTTC. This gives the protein CASSFISGGAGETQYF.

CDR3 DNA sequence: TGTGCCAGCAGCTCTCGGACAGGGTTGGAGTACTTC. Translation: CASSSRTGLEYF. V is TRBV11-2 and J is TRBJ2-7; 8 nucleotides line up with TRBD1. The V segment lost 4 bases and the J segment 11 bases; nucleotides outside the gene matches: 7. CDR1 and CDR2 (germline): SGHAT, FQNNGV. The CDR3 covers 12 residues.

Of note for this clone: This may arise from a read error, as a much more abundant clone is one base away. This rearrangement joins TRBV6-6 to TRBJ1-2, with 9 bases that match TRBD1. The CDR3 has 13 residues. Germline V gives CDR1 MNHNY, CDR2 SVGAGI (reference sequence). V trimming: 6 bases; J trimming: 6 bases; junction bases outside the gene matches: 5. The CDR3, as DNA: TGTGCCAGCAGCCGGACAGGGGAGAATGGCTACACCTTC. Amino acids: CASSRTGENGYTF.

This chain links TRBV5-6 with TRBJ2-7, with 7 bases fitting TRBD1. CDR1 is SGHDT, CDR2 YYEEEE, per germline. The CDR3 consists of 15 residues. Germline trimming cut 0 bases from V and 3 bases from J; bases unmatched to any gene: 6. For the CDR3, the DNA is TGTGCCAGCAGCTTGGGTCCGGGACAGCACTACGAGCAGTACTTC. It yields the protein CASSLGPGQHYEQYF.

The CDR3 is CASSLWRNNEQFF. CDR3 bases: TGTGCCAGCAGCCTATGGAGAAACAATGAGCAGTTCTTC. This chain links TRBV13 with TRBJ2-1; D gene unclear. Germline-derived CDR1 and CDR2 are PRHDT and FYEKMQ (reference sequence). V was pared by 5 bases and J by 5 bases, with 10 bases between. There are 13 residues in the CDR3.

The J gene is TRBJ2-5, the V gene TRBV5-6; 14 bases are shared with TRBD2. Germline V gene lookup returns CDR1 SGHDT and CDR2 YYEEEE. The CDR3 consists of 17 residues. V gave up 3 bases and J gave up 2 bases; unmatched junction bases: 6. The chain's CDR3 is CASSWTSGGLLQETQYF. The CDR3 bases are TGTGCCAGCAGCTGGACTAGCGGGGGGCTACTACAAGAGACCCAGTACTTC.

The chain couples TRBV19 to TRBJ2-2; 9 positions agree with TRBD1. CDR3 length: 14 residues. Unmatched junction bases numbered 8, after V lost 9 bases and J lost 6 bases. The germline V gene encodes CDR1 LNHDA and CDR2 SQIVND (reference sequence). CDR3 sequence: CASTRDRVPGELFF. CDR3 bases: TGTGCCAGCACCCGGGACAGGGTACCCGGGGAGCTGTTTTTT.

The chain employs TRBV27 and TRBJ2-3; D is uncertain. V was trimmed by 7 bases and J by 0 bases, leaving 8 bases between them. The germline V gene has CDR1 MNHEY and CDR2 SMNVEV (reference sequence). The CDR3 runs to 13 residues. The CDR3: CASKAHSTDTQYF. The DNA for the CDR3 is TGTGCCAGCAAGGCCCACAGCACAGATACGCAGTATTTT.

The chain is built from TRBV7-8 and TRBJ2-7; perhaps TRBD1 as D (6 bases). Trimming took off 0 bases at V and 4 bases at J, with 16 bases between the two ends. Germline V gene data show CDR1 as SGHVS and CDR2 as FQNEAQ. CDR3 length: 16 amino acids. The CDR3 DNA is TGTGCCAGCAGCTTAGCTGGACAGTTCGGCAGGTACGAGCAGTACTTC. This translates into CASSLAGQFGRYEQYF.

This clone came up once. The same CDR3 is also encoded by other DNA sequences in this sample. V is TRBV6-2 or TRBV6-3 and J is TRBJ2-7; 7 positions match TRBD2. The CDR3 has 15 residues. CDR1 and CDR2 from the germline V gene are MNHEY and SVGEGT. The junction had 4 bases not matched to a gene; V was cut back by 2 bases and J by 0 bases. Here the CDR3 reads CASSYASGGSYEQYF. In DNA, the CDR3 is TGTGCCAGCAGTTACGCTAGCGGAGGCTCCTACGAGCAGTACTTC.

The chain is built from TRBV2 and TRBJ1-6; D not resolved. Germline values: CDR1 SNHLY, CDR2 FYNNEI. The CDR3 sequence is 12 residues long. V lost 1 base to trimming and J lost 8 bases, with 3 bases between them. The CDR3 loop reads CASSEGDSPLHF. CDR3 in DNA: TGTGCCAGCAGTGAAGGGGATTCACCCCTCCACTTT.

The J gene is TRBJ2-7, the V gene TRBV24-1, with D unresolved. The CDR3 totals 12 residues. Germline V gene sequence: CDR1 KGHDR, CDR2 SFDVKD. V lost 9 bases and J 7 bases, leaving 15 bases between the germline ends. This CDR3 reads CATRPGRWEQYF. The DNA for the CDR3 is TGTGCCACCCGACCGGGTCGGTGGGAGCAGTACTTC.

CDR3 DNA: TGTGCCAGCAGCTTTCGACAGGGCCTTTCGAGCACCGGGGAGCTGTTTTTT. Its protein product is CASSFRQGLSSTGELFF. The genes are TRBV11-3 and TRBJ2-2; TRBD1 agrees at 7 bases. V was clipped by 3 bases and J by 4 bases; unmatched bases: 11. The CDR3 sequence is 17 residues long. From germline, CDR1 is SGHNT and CDR2 YENEEA.

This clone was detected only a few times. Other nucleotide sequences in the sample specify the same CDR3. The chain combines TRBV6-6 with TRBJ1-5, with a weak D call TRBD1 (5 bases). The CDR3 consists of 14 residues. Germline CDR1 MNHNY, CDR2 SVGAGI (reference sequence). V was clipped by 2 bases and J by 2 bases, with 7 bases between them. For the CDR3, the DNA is TGTGCCAGCAGTTACGGAGGGGGCAATCAGCCCCAGCATTTT. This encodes CASSYGGGNQPQHF.